Listed below are T cell receptor beta chains from one sample, sequenced in a study of human T cells and chemical hapten exposure. Via MiXCR, TCRdb re-called the 5' RACE reads, giving one row per CDR3 protein. The table lists approximately 150,000 distinct CDR3 sequences, about 4.3% of them singletons, with over 1.2% in the top ten. These receptors were taken from a female donor in good health. Both conserved end residues are part of each CDR3. D genes are given only for firm matches. Some rows have no size entry. The others give once, few or many, or a class for an expanded clone.

D	V	size	J	DNA	CDR3
.	TRBV14	.	TRBJ1-1	TGTGCCAGCAGCCCCATACAGGGCAACACTGAAGCTTTCTTT	CASSPIQGNTEAFF
.	TRBV27	many	TRBJ2-5	TGTGCCAGCAGCCACACCCCCCCCGTCCAAGAGACCCAGTACTTC	CASSHTPPVQETQYF
TRBD1	TRBV19	many	TRBJ2-1	TGTGCCAGCCGGGACAGGGGGGGAAATGAGCAGTTCTTC	CASRDRGGNEQFF
TRBD1	TRBV19	many	TRBJ1-2	TGTGCCAGTATTGATTATACCGGGACAGGGATAGGAGGCTACACCTTC	CASIDYTGTGIGGYTF
TRBD1	TRBV6-6	many	TRBJ1-5	TGTGCCAGCAGCCCGTCCGACAGGGGAGTCAATCAGCCCCAGCATTTT	CASSPSDRGVNQPQHF
TRBD1	TRBV7-9	many	TRBJ2-1	TGTGCCAGCAGCTTAGGGCGGACAGGGGGTGCAAACGAGCAGTTCTTC	CASSLGRTGGANEQFF
TRBD1	TRBV20-1	many	TRBJ2-3	TGCAGTGCTCCCGACAGGGGCACAGATACGCAGTATTTT	CSAPDRGTDTQYF
.	TRBV29-1	many	TRBJ2-3	TGCAGCGTTGATAGATTAGATACGCAGTATTTT	CSVDRLDTQYF
.	TRBV4-3	many	TRBJ2-7	TGCGCCAGCAGCCATACAGGGCACTCCTACGAGCAGTACTTC	CASSHTGHSYEQYF
.	TRBV20-1	many	TRBJ2-6	TGCAGTGCTTCAGGGGGGTCTGGGGCCAACGTCCTGACTTTC	CSASGGSGANVLTF
.	TRBV7-2	many	TRBJ2-7	TGTGCCAGCAGCCTCCAAAGAGGGGCGGCCTGGGAGCAGTACTTC	CASSLQRGAAWEQYF
TRBD1	TRBV7-2	.	TRBJ2-7	TGTGCCAGCAGCACCGGGACAGGGGGCAACTACGAGCAGTACTTC	CASSTGTGGNYEQYF
.	TRBV7-9	many	TRBJ2-7	TGTGCCAGCAGCTTTGGGCGGGGCCAGGCCTACGAGCAGTACTTC	CASSFGRGQAYEQYF
.	TRBV7-6	many	TRBJ1-5	TGTGCCAGCAGCCGAGAACAGGGCAATCAGCCCCAGCATTTT	CASSREQGNQPQHF
TRBD2	TRBV6-5	many	TRBJ2-1	TGTGCCAGCAGTTACTCGTCGCCTAGCGGGGGGGCCGGGGGGAATGAGCAGTTCTTC	CASSYSSPSGGAGGNEQFF
TRBD1	TRBV29-1	many	TRBJ1-1	TGCAGCGTTCGTTCCGGGACAGGGGTTACCAGGGCAGCTTTCTTT	CSVRSGTGVTRAAFF
.	TRBV20-1	many	TRBJ2-4	TGCAGTGCTAGAGATGGAGGGACGGACGCGACCAAAAACATTCAGTACTTC	CSARDGGTDATKNIQYF
TRBD2	TRBV10-3	many	TRBJ2-3	TGTGCCATCAGGACATGGACTAGCGGGGCTAGCACAGATACGCAGTATTTT	CAIRTWTSGASTDTQYF
.	TRBV6-4	many	TRBJ2-3	TGTGCCAGCAGTGACTCCGGTAACACAGATACGCAGTATTTT	CASSDSGNTDTQYF
.	TRBV2	many	TRBJ2-3	TGTGCCAGCAGTGGACGGGGGCAACTCACAGATACGCAGTATTTT	CASSGRGQLTDTQYF
TRBD2	TRBV14	many	TRBJ2-1	TGTGCCAGCAGCCAAGTACTAGCGGGGGGGAATGAGCAGTTCTTC	CASSQVLAGGNEQFF
TRBD1	TRBV5-4	many	TRBJ1-2	TGTGCCACGGTCGGGGGACAGCTTGACTATGGCTACACCTTC	CATVGGQLDYGYTF
.	TRBV27	few	TRBJ2-7	TGTGCCAGCAAGGGGGGAACAACCGGGGTCTACGAGCAGTACTTC	CASKGGTTGVYEQYF
TRBD2	TRBV13	once	TRBJ2-3	TGTGCCAGCAGCTTAGGCCTTCTAGCGGGGGGGCGTAGAGATACGCAGTATTTT	CASSLGLLAGGRRDTQYF
TRBD2	TRBV5-5	many	TRBJ2-1	TGTGCCAGCAGCTTGTATCTTCAGGGAGGGTTTTCTAGCTCCTACAATGAGCAGTTCTTC	CASSLYLQGGFSSSYNEQFF
.	TRBV6-4	many	TRBJ2-1	TGTGCCAGCAGTGTCTATGTGGGGGGCGGTGAGCAGTTCTTC	CASSVYVGGGEQFF
.	TRBV20-1	.	TRBJ1-1	TGCAGTGCTAGTAAAGGGGGAATGAACACTGAAGCTTTCTTT	CSASKGGMNTEAFF
.	TRBV12-3/TRBV12-4	many	TRBJ1-3	TGTGCCAGCAGTTTCGGCGTCTCTGGAAACACCATATATTTT	CASSFGVSGNTIYF
.	TRBV6-6	many	TRBJ2-7	TGTGCCAGCAGTTACGTTGATGTCTACGAGCAGTACTTC	CASSYVDVYEQYF
TRBD1	TRBV15	.	TRBJ1-2	TGTGCCACCAGCAGAGTGACAGGGAACTATGGCTACACCTTC	CATSRVTGNYGYTF
.	TRBV5-6	many	TRBJ2-5	TGTGCCAGCAGCTTCTCGGCCGTAAGAGAGACCCAGTACTTC	CASSFSAVRETQYF
TRBD1	TRBV5-5	.	TRBJ1-2	TGTGCCAGCAGCAGAGAGACAGGGGATGCCTATGGCTACACCTTC	CASSRETGDAYGYTF
.	TRBV2	many	TRBJ2-5	TGTGCCAGCAAGTCACGCAGGGACCAAGAGACCCAGTACTTC	CASKSRRDQETQYF
TRBD1	TRBV4-2	.	TRBJ1-3	TGTGCCAGCAGCCAAGAGGGAGAAGGGACAGCTCGAAACACCATATATTTT	CASSQEGEGTARNTIYF
TRBD2	TRBV4-2	many	TRBJ2-1	TGTGCCAGCAGCCAAGATTTATCCACGGGGGGGCCGGGAGATGGGGGTGAGCAGTTCTTC	CASSQDLSTGGPGDGGEQFF
.	TRBV19	many	TRBJ1-5	TGTGCCAGTAGGCCAGGGCAGATCAATCAGCCCCAGCATTTT	CASRPGQINQPQHF
TRBD2	TRBV5-4	many	TRBJ2-3	TGTGCCAGCAGCCCGCCGGGACTAGCGGGGAAGGGGGCAGATACGCAGTATTTT	CASSPPGLAGKGADTQYF
.	TRBV7-2	many	TRBJ1-5	TGTGCCAGCAGTAACAGGAATCAGCCCCAGCATTTT	CASSNRNQPQHF
.	TRBV6-5	many	TRBJ1-1	TGTGCCAGCAGTGGAGTATTCACCATTGCCGACACTGAAGCTTTCTTT	CASSGVFTIADTEAFF
TRBD2	TRBV7-2	many	TRBJ2-2	TGTGCCAGCAGCTTATCTAGCGGGGGGGTCGGCGGGGAGCTGTTTTTT	CASSLSSGGVGGELFF
.	TRBV6-1	many	TRBJ1-5	TGTGCCAGCAGTGGAACTGGGCAAAACAATCAGCCCCAGCATTTT	CASSGTGQNNQPQHF